This T cell receptor beta chain was found in a study of T cell clonotyping in hematopoietic cell transplantation. This clone appeared a single time. Its target is unknown. Data came from immunoSEQ multiplex PCR; TCRdb stores just in-frame clones and leaves some out. The top ten hold roughly 15% of the sample, which has 20,000 or so clones, approximately 79% seen once. Germline trimming cut 0 bases from V and 7 bases from J; bases unmatched to any gene: 5. This CDR3 contains 15 residues. The germline V gene encodes CDR1 MNHEY and CDR2 SMNVEV (reference sequence). Notes on the study in general: At the given depth, recipient repertoires were over 97% de novo clonotypes. Pathologically expanded recipient clonotypes increased progressively from day 30 to day 180 as diversity fell. Broader posttransplant TCR repertoire diversity was predicted by graft donor and pretransplant recipient Inverse Simpson Index values.

Sequencing input: peripheral blood mononuclear cells. The chain employs TRBV27 and TRBJ1-2; 10 bases match TRBD1. The source of this sequence is a man aged 60 to 75 in good health. Some clones in this sample may be carry-over from other donors' samples. The DNA of the CDR3 is TGTGCCAGCAGTTTATCGTGGGACAGGGGAACTGGCTACACCTTC. Its protein is CASSLSWDRGTGYTF.